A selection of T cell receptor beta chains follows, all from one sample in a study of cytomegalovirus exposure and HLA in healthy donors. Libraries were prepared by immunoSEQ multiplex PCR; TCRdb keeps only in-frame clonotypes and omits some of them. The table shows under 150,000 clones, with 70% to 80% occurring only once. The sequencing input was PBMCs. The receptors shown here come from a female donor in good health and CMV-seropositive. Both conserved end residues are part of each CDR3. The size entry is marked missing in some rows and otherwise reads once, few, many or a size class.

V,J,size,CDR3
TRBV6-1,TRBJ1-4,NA,CASSESPGLNEKLFF
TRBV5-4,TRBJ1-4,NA,CASSSNPTGANEKLFF
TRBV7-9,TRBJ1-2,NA,CASSLSLTGGGSGYTF
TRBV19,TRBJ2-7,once,CASSRQGAYEQYF
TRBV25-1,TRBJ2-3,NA,CASSTSGGAEDTQYF
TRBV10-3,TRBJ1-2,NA,CAISESDRVKGGYTF
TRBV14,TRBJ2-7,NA,CASSQERDRWNFYEQYF
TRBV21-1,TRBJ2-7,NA,CASSKPGTNSYEQYF
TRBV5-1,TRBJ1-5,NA,CASSPSPGTPSNQPQHF
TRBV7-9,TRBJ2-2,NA,CASSPTPTGARELFF
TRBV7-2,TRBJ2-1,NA,CASSLVVNNEQFF
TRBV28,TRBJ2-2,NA,CASSLWPASGKGMNTGELFF
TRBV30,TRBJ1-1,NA,CAWYRGGADTEAFF
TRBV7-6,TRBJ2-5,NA,CASSSLAQETQYF
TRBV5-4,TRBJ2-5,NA,CASSSNRVETQYF
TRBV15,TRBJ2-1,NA,CATSRWSGTGGAYNEQFF
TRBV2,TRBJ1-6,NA,CASSEEIMPLHF
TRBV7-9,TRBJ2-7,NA,CASSWGTGDQYF
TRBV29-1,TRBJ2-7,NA,CSVEGTGSSYEQYF
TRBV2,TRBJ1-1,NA,CASSVTQGAITEAFF
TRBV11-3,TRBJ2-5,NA,CASSLDHRTVLSGETQYF
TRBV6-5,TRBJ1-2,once,CASSNRDREDGYTF
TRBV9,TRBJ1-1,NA,CASSPQGDSLEAFF
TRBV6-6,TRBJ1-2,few,CASSYPPEGYTF